The present entry profiles one T cell receptor (beta chain) with its context. Its antigen is not identified. Germline V gene lookup returns CDR1 MNHEY and CDR2 SMNVEV (reference sequence). This CDR3 spans 13 amino acids. V shed 10 bases, J shed 6 bases, and the junction held 11 bases outside the gene matches. Assay used: immunoSEQ multiplex PCR; TCRdb lists only in-frame clones, some missing. The table records about 40,000 clones, around three quarters of them present only once. The sample originates from a study of CD4 T cells in relation to SARS-CoV-2 and coronaviruses. General observations from the study: Approximately 65% of donors had memory CD4+ clonotypes crossrecognizing SARS-CoV-2 and common cold coronavirus spike.

This clonotype originated in an adult with COVID-19. The chain is built from TRBV27 and TRBJ2-7; 8 nucleotides agree with TRBD2. The sequencing sample was made of memory CD4+ T cells from PBMCs, cultured in vitro. CDR3 region: CAKSTSASPEQYF. CDR3 coding DNA: TGTGCCAAGTCGACTAGCGCCAGTCCCGAGCAGTACTTC.